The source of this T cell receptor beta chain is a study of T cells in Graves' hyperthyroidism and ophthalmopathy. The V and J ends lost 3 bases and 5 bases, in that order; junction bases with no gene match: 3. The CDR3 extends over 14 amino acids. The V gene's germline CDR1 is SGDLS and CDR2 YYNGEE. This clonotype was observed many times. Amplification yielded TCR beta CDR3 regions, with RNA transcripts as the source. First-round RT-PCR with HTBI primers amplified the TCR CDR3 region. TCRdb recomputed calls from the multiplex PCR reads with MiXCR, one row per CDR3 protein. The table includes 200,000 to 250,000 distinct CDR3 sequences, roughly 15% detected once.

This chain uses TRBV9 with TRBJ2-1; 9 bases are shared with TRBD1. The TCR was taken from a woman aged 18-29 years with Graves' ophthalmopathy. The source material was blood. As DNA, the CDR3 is TGTGCCAGCAGCGCGGACAGGGGCGACAATGAGCAGTTCTTC. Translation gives CASSADRGDNEQFF.